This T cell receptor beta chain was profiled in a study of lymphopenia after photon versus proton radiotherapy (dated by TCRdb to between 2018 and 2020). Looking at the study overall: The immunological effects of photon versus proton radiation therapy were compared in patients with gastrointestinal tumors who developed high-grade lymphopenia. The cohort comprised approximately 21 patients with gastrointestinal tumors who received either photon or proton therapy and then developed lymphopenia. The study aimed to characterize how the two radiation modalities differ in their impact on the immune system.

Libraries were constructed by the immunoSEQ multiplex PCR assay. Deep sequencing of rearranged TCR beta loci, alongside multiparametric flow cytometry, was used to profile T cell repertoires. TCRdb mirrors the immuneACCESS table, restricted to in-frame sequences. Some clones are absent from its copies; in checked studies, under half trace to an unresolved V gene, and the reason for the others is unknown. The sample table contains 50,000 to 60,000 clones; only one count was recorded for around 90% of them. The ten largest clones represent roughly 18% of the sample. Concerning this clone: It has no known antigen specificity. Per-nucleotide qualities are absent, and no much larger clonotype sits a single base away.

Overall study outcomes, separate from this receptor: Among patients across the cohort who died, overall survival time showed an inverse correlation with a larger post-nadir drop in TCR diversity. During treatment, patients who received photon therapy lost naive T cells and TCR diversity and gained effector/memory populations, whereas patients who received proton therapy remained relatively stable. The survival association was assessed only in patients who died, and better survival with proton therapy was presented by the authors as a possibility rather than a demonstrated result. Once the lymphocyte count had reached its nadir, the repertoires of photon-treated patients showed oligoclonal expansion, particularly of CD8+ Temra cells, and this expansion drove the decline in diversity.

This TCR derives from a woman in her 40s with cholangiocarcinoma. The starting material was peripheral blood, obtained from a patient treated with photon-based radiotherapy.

The CDR3 protein is CASSVLADSGGTDTQYF. The sequence in DNA is TGTGCCAGCAGTGTCTTAGCGGACAGCGGTGGCACAGATACGCAGTATTTT. The chain is made from TRBV6-1 and TRBJ2-3, with a tentative D call of TRBD1 or TRBD2, each matching 6 bases. The CDR3 goes from the cysteine to the phenylalanine over 17 residues. This entry keeps only the CDR3 DNA: 51 bases, framed from base 1. Deletion took 4 bases off V and 1 base off J, with a span of 18 bases between the germline ends. For CDR1 and CDR2, the germline V gene lists MNHNS and SASEGT.